This TCR beta chain was identified during a study of blood T cell repertoires in COVID-19. Study context: Italy, Spain and the United States were the sources of the convalescent and acute COVID-19 samples.

This clone has a handful of counts. Here immunoSEQ multiplex PCR was the method, and the copy in TCRdb shows in-frame clones only, minus some. The sample has a few hundred thousand clones; around 87% are singletons. From germline, CDR1 is SNHLY and CDR2 FYNNEI. This CDR3 has 15 amino acids. Trimming pared 4 bases from V and 3 bases from J, leaving 13 bases between. This TCR derives from a man aged 50 to 59 with active or convalescent COVID-19. Sequenced input: peripheral blood. The chain is built from TRBV2 and TRBJ1-5; TRBD1 might be the D (5 bases). CDR3 loop: CASSADSMFNQPQHF. The CDR3 coding sequence is TGTGCCAGCAGTGCCGACAGTATGTTCAATCAGCCCCAGCATTTT.